This T cell receptor beta chain appears in the sequencing data of a study of T cells in Graves' hyperthyroidism and ophthalmopathy. Study-level points and caveats: Researchers found most expanded thyroid clonotypes above 0.001 in blood as well.

On this clonotype itself: Its antigen is not identified.

Amplified TCR beta CDR3 regions came from RNA transcripts. An initial round of RT-PCR targeting the TCR CDR3 relied on the HTBI primer set. A single record per CDR3 protein comes from TCRdb applying MiXCR to the multiplex PCR reads. The table includes 600,000 to 800,000 distinct CDR3 sequences, just over 35% detected once. The CDR3 sequence is 13 residues long. The ends were cut back, 6 bases at V and 14 bases at J, with 17 bases in the middle. Sequenced sample: blood. The V gene is TRBV12-3 or TRBV12-4, the J gene TRBJ1-6; no clear D. This TCR came from a woman aged 40 to 50 with Graves' hyperthyroidism. CDR3 in amino acids: CASSPRTLATLHF. The CDR3 DNA reads as TGTGCCAGCAGCCCCCGGACTTTGGCAACCCTCCACTTT.